This T cell receptor beta chain came from a study of blood T cell repertoires in COVID-19. For the study at large: There were acute and convalescent COVID-19 samples, and they came from the United States, Italy and Spain.

Original processing methods: Using reference gene primer amplification, nucleated cell counts were estimated. Produced via immunoSEQ multiplex PCR; TCRdb's table is partial and in-frame only. D and trimming were read from the DNA, whereas the V and J calls and clone size are those reported in that table. The sample has 100,000 to 150,000 clones; almost 85% are singletons. V was shortened by 5 bases and J by 7 bases, with 26 bases between the two germline ends. Germline CDR1 and CDR2: SEHNR and FQNEAQ (reference sequence). The CDR3 spans 18 residues. The sequenced sample was peripheral blood. The chain joins TRBV7-9 to TRBJ1-4, with D possibly matching TRBD1 (5 bases). This TCR was recovered from a woman in her 30s who had recovered from COVID-19. The chain's CDR3 is CASSESNRDSRRGEKLFF. The DNA for the CDR3 is TGTGCCAGCAGCGAAAGTAACCGGGACTCCAGGCGGGGTGAAAAACTGTTTTTT.